This T cell receptor beta chain was retrieved from a study of metastatic and nonmetastatic thyroid tumors. No patient received treatment before thyroid surgery. This clone has at least ten counts. TCRdb re-analyzed the PCR reads through MiXCR. This sample yields about 40,000 clones, of which about 17% are seen a single time; 8% to 10% belongs to the top ten. Sequenced sample: tumor tissue. This receptor was obtained from a female donor with papillary thyroid cancer or a benign thyroid nodule (not recorded which). Some clones in this sample may be carry-over from other donors' samples.

The DNA for the CDR3 is TGTGCCTGGAGTGTGCTCCTCGGGGAGCTGTTTTTT. It is translated as CAWSVLLGELFF. The V call is TRBV30, the J call TRBJ2-2; D unclear. Germline CDR1 reads GTSNPN; CDR2 reads SVGIG (reference sequence). This CDR3 has 12 residues. Trimming shortened V by 0 bases and J by 7 bases, and 6 bases separated the two germline ends.